This T cell receptor beta chain was sequenced during a study of blood T cell repertoires in COVID-19. On the study more broadly: The origin of the acute and convalescent COVID-19 samples was the United States, Italy and Spain.

The study recruited people aged roughly 18 to 100 years across approximately 24 US areas. Participants had their cohort set by participant-reported clinical history. V was pared by 4 bases and J by 1 base, with 10 bases of the junction left unmatched. Per the germline V gene, CDR1 is LGHNA and CDR2 is YSLEER. The CDR3 extends over 17 amino acids. In the authors' methods: Counts of nucleated cells, estimated from reference gene primer amplification, were obtained. The repertoire was sequenced with immunoSEQ multiplex PCR; TCRdb's copy has only in-frame clones and lacks some. For V, J and clone size, that table is used; D and trimming come from the DNA. In the table there are under 300,000 clones, under 95% of which are singletons.

This TCR came from a woman aged 40 to 49 with acute COVID-19. The chain employs TRBV4-3 and TRBJ1-3; 7 positions match TRBD1. The sample comprised PBMCs or T cells enriched from blood (not recorded which). This chain's CDR3 is CASSRYVTGSSGNTIYF. DNA of the CDR3: TGCGCCAGCAGCCGATACGTGACAGGGTCGTCTGGAAACACCATATATTTT.